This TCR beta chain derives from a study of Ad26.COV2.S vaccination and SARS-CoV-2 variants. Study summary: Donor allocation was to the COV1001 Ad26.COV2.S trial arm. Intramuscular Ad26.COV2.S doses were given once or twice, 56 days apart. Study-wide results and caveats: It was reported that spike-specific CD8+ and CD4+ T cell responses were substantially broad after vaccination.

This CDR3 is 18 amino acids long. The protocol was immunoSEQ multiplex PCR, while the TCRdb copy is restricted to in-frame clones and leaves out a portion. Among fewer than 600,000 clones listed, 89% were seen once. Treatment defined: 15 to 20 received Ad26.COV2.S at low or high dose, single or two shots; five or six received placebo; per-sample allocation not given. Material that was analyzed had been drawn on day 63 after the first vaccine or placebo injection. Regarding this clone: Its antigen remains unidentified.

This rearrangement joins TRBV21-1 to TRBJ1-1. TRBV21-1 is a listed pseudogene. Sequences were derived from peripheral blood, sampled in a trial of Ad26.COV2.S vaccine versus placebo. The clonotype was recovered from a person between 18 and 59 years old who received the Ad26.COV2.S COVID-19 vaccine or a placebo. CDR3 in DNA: TGTGCCAGCAGCAAAGAGTATCGGTCGTTCGCGATGAACACTGAAGCTTTCTTT. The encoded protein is CASSKEYRSFAMNTEAFF.